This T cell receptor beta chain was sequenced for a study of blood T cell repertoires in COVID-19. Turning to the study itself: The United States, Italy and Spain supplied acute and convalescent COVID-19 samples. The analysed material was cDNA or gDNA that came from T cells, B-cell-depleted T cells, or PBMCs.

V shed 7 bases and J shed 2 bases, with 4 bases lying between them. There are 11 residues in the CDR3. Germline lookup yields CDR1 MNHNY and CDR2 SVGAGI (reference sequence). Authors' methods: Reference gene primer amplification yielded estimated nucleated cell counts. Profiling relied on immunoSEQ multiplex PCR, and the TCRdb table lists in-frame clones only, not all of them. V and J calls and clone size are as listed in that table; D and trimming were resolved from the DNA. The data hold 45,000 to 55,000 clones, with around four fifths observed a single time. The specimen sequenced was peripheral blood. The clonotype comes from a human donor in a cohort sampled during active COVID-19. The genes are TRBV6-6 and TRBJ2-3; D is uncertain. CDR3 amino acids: CASKHTDTQYF. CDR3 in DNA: TGTGCCAGCAAACACACAGATACGCAGTATTTT.